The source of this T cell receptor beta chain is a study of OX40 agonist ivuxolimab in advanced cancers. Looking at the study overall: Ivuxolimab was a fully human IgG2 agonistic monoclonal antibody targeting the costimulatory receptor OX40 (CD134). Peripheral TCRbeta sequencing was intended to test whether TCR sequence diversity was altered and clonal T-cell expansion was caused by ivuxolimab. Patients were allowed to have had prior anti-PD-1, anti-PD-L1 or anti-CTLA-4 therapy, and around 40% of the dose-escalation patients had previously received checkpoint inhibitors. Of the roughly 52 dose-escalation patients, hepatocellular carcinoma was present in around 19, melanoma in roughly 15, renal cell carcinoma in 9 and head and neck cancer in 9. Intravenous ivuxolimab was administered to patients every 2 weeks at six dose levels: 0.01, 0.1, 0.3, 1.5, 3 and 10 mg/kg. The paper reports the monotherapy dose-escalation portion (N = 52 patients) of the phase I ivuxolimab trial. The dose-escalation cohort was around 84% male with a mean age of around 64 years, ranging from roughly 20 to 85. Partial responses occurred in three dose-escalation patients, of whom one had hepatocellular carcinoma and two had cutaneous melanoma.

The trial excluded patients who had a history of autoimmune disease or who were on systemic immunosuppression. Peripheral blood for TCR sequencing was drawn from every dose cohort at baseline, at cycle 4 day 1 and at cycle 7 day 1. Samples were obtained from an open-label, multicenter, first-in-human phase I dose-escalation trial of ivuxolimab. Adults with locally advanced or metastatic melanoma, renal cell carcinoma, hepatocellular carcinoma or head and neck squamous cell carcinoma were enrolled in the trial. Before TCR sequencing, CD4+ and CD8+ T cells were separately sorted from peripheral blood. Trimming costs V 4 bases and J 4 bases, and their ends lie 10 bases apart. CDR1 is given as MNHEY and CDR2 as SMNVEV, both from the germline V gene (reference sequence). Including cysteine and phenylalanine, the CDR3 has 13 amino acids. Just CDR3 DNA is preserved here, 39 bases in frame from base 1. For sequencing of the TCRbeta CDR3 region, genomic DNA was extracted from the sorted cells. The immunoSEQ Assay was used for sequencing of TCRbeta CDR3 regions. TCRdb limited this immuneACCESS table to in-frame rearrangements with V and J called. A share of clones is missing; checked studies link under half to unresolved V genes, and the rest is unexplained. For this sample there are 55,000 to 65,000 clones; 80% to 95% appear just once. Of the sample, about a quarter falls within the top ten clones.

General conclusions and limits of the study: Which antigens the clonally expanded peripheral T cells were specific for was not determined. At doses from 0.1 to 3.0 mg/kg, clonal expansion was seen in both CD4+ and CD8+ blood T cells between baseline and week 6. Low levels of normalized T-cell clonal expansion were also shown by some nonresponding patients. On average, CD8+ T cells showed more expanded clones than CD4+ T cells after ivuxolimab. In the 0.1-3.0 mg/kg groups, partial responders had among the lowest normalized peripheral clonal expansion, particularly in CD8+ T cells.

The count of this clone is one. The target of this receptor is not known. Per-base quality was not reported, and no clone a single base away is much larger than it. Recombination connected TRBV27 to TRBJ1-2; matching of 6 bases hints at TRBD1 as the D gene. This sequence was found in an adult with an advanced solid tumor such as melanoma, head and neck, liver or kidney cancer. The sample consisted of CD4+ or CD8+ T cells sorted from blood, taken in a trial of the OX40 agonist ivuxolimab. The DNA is TGTGCCAGCAGTTGGGGGGCTAGCTATGGCTACACCTTC. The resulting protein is CASSWGASYGYTF.